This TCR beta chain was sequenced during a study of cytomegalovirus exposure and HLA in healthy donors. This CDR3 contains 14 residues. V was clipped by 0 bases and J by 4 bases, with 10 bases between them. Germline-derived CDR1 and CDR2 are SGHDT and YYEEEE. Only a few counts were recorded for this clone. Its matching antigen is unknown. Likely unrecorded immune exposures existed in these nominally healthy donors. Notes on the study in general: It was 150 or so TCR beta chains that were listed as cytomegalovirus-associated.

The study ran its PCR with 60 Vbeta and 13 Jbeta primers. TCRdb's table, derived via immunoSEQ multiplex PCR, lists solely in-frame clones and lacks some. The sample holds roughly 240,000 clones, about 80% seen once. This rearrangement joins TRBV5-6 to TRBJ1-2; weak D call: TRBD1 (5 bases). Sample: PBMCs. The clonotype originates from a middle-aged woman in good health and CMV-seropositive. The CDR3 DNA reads TGTGCCAGCAGCTTGGAGTCAGGGCCCTATGGCTACACCTTC. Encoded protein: CASSLESGPYGYTF.